This T cell receptor (beta chain) is drawn from a study of shared clonotypes between healthy human individuals. General study findings and limits: A reduction in generation probabilities was seen for non-shared clonotypes relative to those shared by all four donors.

Assay used: immunoSEQ multiplex PCR; TCRdb lists only in-frame clones, some missing. Of fewer than 1 million clones listed, just over 95% are singletons. The V gene's germline CDR1 is SGHRS and CDR2 YFSETQ. This CDR3 comprises 18 residues. The V end lost 0 bases, the J end lost 4 bases, and 22 bases lay between the germline ends. About this clone: Antigen: not known.

As defined, naive CD8 cells were CD45RO-negative and positively selected for CCR7, with terminally differentiated effector memory CD45RA+ cells excluded. This TCR was recovered from a man in his thirties or forties in good health. The sequencing input was naive CD8+ T cells sorted from blood. The chain joins TRBV5-1 to TRBJ1-2, with D tentatively TRBD1 (5 bases). In nucleotides, the CDR3 is TGCGCCAGCAGCTTGGAGGACCGGGAAGACAGCTCGAGCTATGGCTACACCTTC. Its translation is CASSLEDREDSSSYGYTF.